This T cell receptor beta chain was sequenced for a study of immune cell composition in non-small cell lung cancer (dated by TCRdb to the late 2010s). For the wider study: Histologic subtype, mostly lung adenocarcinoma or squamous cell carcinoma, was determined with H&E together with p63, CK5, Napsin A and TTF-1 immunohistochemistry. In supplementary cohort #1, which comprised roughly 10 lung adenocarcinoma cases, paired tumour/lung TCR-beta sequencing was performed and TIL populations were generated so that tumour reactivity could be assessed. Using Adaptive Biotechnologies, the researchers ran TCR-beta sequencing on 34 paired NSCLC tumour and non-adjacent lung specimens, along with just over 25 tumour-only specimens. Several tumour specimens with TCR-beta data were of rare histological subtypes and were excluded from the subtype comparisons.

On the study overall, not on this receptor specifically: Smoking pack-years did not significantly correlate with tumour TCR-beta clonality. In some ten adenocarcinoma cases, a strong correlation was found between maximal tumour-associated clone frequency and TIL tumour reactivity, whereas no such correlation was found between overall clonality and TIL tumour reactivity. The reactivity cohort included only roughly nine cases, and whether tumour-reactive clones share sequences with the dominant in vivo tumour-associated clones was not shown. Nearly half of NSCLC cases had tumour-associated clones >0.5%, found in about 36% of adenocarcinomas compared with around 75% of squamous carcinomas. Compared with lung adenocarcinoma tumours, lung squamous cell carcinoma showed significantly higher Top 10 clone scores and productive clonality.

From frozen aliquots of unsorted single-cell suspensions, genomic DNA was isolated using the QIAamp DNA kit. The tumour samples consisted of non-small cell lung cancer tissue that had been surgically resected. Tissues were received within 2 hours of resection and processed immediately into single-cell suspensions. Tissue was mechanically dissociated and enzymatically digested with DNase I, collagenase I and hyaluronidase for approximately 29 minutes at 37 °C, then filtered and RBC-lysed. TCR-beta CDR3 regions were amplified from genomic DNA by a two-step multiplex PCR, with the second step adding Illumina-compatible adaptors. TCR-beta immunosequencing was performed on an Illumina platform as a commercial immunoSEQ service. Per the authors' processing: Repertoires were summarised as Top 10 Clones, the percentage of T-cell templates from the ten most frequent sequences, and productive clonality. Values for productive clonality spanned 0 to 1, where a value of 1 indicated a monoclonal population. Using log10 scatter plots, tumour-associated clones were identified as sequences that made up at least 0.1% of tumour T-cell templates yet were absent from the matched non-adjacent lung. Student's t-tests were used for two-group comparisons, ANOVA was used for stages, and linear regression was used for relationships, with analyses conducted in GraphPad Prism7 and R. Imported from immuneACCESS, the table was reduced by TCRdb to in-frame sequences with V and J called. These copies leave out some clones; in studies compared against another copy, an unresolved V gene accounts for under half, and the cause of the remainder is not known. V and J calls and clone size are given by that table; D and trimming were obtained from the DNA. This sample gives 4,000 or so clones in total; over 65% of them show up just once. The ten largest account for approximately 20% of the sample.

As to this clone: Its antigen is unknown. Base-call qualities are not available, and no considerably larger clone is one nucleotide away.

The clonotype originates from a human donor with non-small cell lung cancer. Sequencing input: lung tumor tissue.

The nucleotide sequence reads as follows: TGTGCCAGCAGTGGGACTAGCGATACAGATACGCAGTATTTT. This codes for CASSGTSDTDTQYF. The chain couples TRBV27 to TRBJ2-3; 10 central nucleotides agree with TRBD2. V and J are trimmed by 5 bases and 3 bases, and the gene matches miss 2 bases of the junction. The CDR3 starts with the cysteine, ends with the phenylalanine, and has 14 residues. The entry retains the CDR3 DNA only, 42 bases that are in frame from base 1. The germline V gene (reference sequence) yields MNHEY for CDR1 and SMNVEV for CDR2.